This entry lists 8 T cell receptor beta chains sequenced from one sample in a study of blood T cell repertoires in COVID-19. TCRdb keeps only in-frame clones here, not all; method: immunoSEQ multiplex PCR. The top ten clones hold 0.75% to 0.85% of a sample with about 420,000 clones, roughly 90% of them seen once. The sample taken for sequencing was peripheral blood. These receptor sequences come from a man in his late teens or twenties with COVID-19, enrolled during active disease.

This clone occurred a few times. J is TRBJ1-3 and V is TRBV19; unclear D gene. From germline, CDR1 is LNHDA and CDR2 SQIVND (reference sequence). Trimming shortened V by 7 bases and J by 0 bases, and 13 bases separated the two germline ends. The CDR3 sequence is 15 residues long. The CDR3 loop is CASKVFGGSGNTIYF. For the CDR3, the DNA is TGTGCCAGTAAGGTCTTTGGCGGCTCTGGAAACACCATATATTTT.

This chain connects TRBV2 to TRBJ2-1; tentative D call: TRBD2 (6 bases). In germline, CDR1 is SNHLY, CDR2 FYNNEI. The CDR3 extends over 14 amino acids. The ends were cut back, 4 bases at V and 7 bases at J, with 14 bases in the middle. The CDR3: CASSARLDVNEQFF. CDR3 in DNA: TGTGCCAGCAGTGCGCGACTAGATGTAAATGAGCAGTTCTTC.

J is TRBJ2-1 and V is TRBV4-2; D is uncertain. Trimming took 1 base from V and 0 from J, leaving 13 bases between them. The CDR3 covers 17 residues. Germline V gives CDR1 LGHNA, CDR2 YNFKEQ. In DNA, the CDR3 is TGTGCCAGCAGCCAAGGTGTCGGTCGTAGCTCCTACAATGAGCAGTTCTTC. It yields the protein CASSQGVGRSSYNEQFF.

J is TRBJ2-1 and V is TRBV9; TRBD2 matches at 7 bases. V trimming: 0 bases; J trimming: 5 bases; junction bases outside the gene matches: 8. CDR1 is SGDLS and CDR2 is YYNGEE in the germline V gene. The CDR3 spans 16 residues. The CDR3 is CASSVVERGRHNEQFF. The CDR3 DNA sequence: TGTGCCAGCAGCGTAGTTGAGCGGGGCCGCCACAATGAGCAGTTCTTC.

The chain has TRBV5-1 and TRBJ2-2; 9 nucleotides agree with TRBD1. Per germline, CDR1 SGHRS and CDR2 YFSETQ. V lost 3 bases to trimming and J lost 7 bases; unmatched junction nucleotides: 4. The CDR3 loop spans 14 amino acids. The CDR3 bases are TGCGCCAGCAGCTCTGGACAGGGGCTCGGGGAGCTGTTTTTT. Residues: CASSSGQGLGELFF.

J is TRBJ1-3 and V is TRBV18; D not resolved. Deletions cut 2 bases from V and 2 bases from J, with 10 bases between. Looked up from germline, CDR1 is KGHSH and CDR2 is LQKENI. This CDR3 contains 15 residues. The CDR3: CASSPETTPGNTIYF. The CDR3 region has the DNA TGTGCCAGCTCACCAGAGACTACACCTGGAAACACCATATATTTT.

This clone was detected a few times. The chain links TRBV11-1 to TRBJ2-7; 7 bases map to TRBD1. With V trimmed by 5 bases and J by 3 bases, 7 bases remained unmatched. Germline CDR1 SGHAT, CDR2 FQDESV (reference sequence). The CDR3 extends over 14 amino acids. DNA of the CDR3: TGTGCCAGCAGCCGAAGGGACAGCTACTACGAGCAGTACTTC. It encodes CASSRRDSYYEQYF.

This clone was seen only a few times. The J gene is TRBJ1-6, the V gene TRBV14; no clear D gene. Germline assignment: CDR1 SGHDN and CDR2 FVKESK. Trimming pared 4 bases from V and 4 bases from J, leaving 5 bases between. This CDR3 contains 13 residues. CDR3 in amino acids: CASSPTYNSPLHF. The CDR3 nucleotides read TGTGCCAGCAGCCCCACTTATAATTCACCCCTCCACTTT.